The 19 T cell receptor beta chains below were found in one sample sequenced in a study of prognosis after radiotherapy for stage I lung cancer. Using two-round multiplex PCR, the authors amplified TCR beta CDR3 from genomic DNA. Amplification during the initial PCR round employed primers specific to each TRBV and TRBJ gene. Via MiXCR, TCRdb re-called the multiplex PCR reads, giving one row per CDR3 protein. The table includes around 30,000 distinct CDR3 sequences, less than 35% detected once. This specimen consisted of PBMCs, obtained before or after stereotactic body radiation therapy (not recorded which). The source is a donor of 50 years or more with non-small cell lung cancer.

About this clonotype: A clone one base away is much larger, so this may be a read error. The gene calls are TRBV24-1 and TRBJ2-5, with D perhaps TRBD1 (5 bases). The CDR3 totals 16 residues. Germline V lookup: CDR1 KGHDR, CDR2 SFDVKD. The CDR3 sequence is CAASDPPVTRGETQYF. The CDR3 nucleotides read TGTGCCGCCAGTGATCCTCCAGTGACAAGGGGAGAGACCCAGTACTTC.

This chain connects TRBV5-6 to TRBJ2-5; D possibly matches TRBD1 or TRBD2 (5 bases each). V lost 5 bases, J lost 5 bases, and 13 bases lay in between. The CDR3 is 13 amino acids. The germline V gene encodes CDR1 SGHDT and CDR2 YYEEEE. CDR3 coding DNA: TGTGCCAGCAGTTTCGGGGCAAAGGAGACCCAGTACTTC. Translating gives CASSFGAKETQYF. The full variable domain, in which reference TRBV5-6 and TRBJ2-5 provide the parts outside the CDR3, is DAGVTQSPTHLIKTRGQQVTLRCSPKSGHDTVSWYQQALGQGPQFIFQYYEEEERQRGNFPDRFSGHQFPNYSSELNVNALLLGDSALYLCASSFGAKETQYFGPGTRLLVL.

This clonotype was detected many times. CDR3 in DNA: TGTGCCAGCAGCTTAAACCAGGGAAACACTGAAGCTTTCTTT. It encodes CASSLNQGNTEAFF. This chain links TRBV7-3 with TRBJ1-1, with a tentative D call TRBD1 (5 bases). The CDR3 loop spans 14 amino acids. Germline-derived CDR1 and CDR2 are SGHTA and FQGTGA. With 1 base removed from V and 2 bases from J, the gap between germline ends came to 8 bases.

As concerns this clonotype: A far bigger clonotype differs at one base, so this is likely a read error. The CDR3 is CSAKLAWGLGGELFF. The CDR3 DNA reads TGCAGTGCAAAACTAGCGTGGGGCCTTGGCGGGGAGCTGTTTTTT. The rearrangement joins TRBV29-1 to TRBJ2-2, with 7 positions matching TRBD2. Germline V gene sequence: CDR1 SQVTM, CDR2 ANQGSEA. CDR3 length: 15 residues.

This clonotype was seen a few times. A far larger clone is one base from this, pointing to a likely read error. The CDR3 reads CASSLVNGNEQFF. In DNA form, the CDR3 reads TGTGCCAGCAGCCTGGTGAACGGCAATGAGCAGTTCTTC. This chain uses TRBV6-2 or TRBV6-3 with TRBJ2-1; D not certain. The CDR3 has 13 residues. The germline V gene has CDR1 MNHEY and CDR2 SVGEGT. V lost 6 bases, J lost 6 bases, and 12 bases lay in between.

Turning to this clonotype: A much larger clonotype is one base distant, so this may be a read error. The chain has TRBV2 and TRBJ2-7; 7 bases line up with TRBD1. The CDR3 extends over 18 amino acids. Germline trimming cut 5 bases from V and 1 base from J; bases unmatched to any gene: 17. CDR1 is SNHLY and CDR2 is FYNNEI in the germline V gene. Written as DNA, the CDR3 is TGTGCCAGCAGTTCAGAGGATGTGGCCCGGGACAGATCCTACGAGCAGTACTTC. Protein product: CASSSEDVARDRSYEQYF.

Many counts were recorded for this clonotype. The CDR3 bases are TGTGCCAGTAGTATAGATCTTGAAGATACGCAGTATTTT. This encodes CASSIDLEDTQYF. V is TRBV19 and J is TRBJ2-3; D remains ambiguous. Per germline, CDR1 LNHDA and CDR2 SQIVND (reference sequence). CDR3 length equals 13 residues. V was clipped by 0 bases and J by 5 bases, with 6 bases between them. Complete variable domain (other parts from reference TRBV19 and TRBJ2-3): DGGITQSPKYLFRKEGQNVTLSCEQNLNHDAMYWYRQDPGQGLRLIYYSQIVNDFQKGDIAEGYSVSREKKESFPLTVTSAQKNPTAFYLCASSIDLEDTQYFGPGTRLTVL.

This sequence joins TRBV28 and TRBJ2-5; D is perhaps TRBD2 (5 bases). V gave up 3 bases and J gave up 1 base, with 9 bases separating them. The germline gives CDR1 MDHEN, CDR2 SYDVKM. CDR3 size: 14 residues. CDR3 region: CASSFWSGQETQYF. The CDR3 bases are TGTGCCAGCAGTTTTTGGAGCGGCCAAGAGACCCAGTACTTC.

This clonotype was seen ten or more times. The rearrangement links TRBV12-3 or TRBV12-4 to TRBJ1-1; D remains ambiguous. This CDR3 contains 13 residues. Trimming left V 6 bases short and J 2 bases short, with 10 bases between. The CDR3 coding sequence is TGTGCCAGCAGCCTAGCGGGAAACACTGAAGCTTTCTTT. Protein: CASSLAGNTEAFF.

Ten or more counts support this clonotype. The rearrangement uses TRBV3-1 and TRBJ1-1, with D uncertain. Germline loops: CDR1 LGHDT, CDR2 YNNKEL (reference sequence). This CDR3 spans 11 amino acids. V was clipped by 2 bases and J by 7 bases, with 5 bases between them. CDR3 in DNA: TGTGCCAGCAGCCAAAACCTTGAAGCTTTCTTT. Residues: CASSQNLEAFF.

This clonotype was recorded many times. A read error may account for a junction end that differs from germline. The chain has TRBV7-2 and TRBJ2-1; D ambiguous. Germline V gives CDR1 SGHTA, CDR2 FQGNSA. The CDR3 length is 13 residues. CDR3: CASSLFPLNEQSF. In nucleotides, the CDR3 is TGTGCCAGCAGCTTATTTCCGCTCAATGAGCAGTCCTTC.

Ten or more counts support this clonotype. The chain carries TRBV5-6 and TRBJ2-1; 7 positions agree with TRBD2. The junction had 9 bases not matched to a gene; V was cut back by 2 bases and J by 7 bases. Germline V gives CDR1 SGHDT, CDR2 YYEEEE. There are 15 residues in the CDR3. The CDR3 is CASSLQRDSLNEQFF. The CDR3 bases are TGTGCCAGCAGCTTACAGCGGGACTCGCTAAATGAGCAGTTCTTC.

Concerning this clonotype: A much larger clonotype is one base distant, so this may be a read error. The chain combines TRBV9 with TRBJ2-7; D possibly corresponds to TRBD2 (6 bases). Germline loops: CDR1 SGDLS, CDR2 YYNGEE. CDR3 size: 14 residues. V gave up 4 bases and J gave up 3 bases, with 14 bases separating them. The CDR3 here is CASSCAGRGYEQYF. The DNA of the CDR3 is TGTGCCAGCAGCTGCGCCGGGCGGGGCTACGAGCAGTACTTC.

This clonotype was found many times. The genes are TRBV12-3 or TRBV12-4 and TRBJ2-1, with 9 bases fitting TRBD2. The CDR3 covers 18 residues. Unmatched junction bases numbered 9, after V lost 3 bases and J lost 0 bases. The CDR3 bases are TGTGCCAGCAGTTTCGGGACTAGCCCTCTTAGCTCCTACAATGAGCAGTTCTTC. Residues: CASSFGTSPLSSYNEQFF.

The J gene is TRBJ2-7, the V gene TRBV20-1, with a possible D match to TRBD1 (6 bases). The CDR3 covers 12 residues. V lost 6 bases and J 4 bases, leaving 13 bases between the germline ends. In germline, CDR1 is DFQATT, CDR2 SNEGSKA (reference sequence). The CDR3 DNA follows: TGCAGTGCGAAGGGGGATAGATACGAGCAGTACTTC. Its translation: CSAKGDRYEQYF.

This clonotype was picked up a small number of times. The gene calls are TRBV5-6 and TRBJ1-1; 9 bases map to TRBD1. CDR1 and CDR2 (germline): SGHDT, YYEEEE. V was pared by 0 bases and J by 5 bases, with 11 bases of the junction left unmatched. The CDR3 is 17 residues long. Here the CDR3 reads CASSLARDRVRRTEAFF. The DNA of the CDR3 is TGTGCCAGCAGCTTGGCCCGGGACAGGGTCAGGAGAACTGAAGCTTTCTTT.

The chain couples TRBV20-1 to TRBJ1-2; 7 bases fit TRBD1. V was clipped by 3 bases and J by 6 bases; unmatched bases: 4. The CDR3 runs 12 residues. The germline gives CDR1 DFQATT, CDR2 SNEGSKA (reference sequence). The CDR3 coding sequence is TGCAGTGCTAGTCTCAGGGGGAATGGCTACACCTTC. This translates into CSASLRGNGYTF.

This clonotype has more than one count but fewer than ten. This likely came from a read error, as a far larger clone is one base away. The rearrangement uses TRBV6-2 or TRBV6-3 and TRBJ2-3; no reliable D call. This CDR3 comprises 13 residues. Trimming shortened V by 5 bases and J by 5 bases, and 11 bases separated the two germline ends. Germline CDR1 reads MNHEY; CDR2 reads SVGEGT. CDR3: CASSSASGDTQYF. The CDR3 coding sequence is TGTGCCAGCAGTAGTGCATCCGGAGATACGCAGTATTTT.

This clonotype appeared once. A much larger clonotype is one base distant, so this may be a read error. The chain couples TRBV6-1 to TRBJ2-5, with TRBD2 matching over 7 bases. V shed 6 bases and J 1 base; nucleotides not matched to a gene: 11. This CDR3 is built from 16 residues. Germline V gives CDR1 MNHNS, CDR2 SASEGT. CDR3 sequence: CASSLLAVAFQETQYF. The CDR3 nucleotides are TGTGCCAGCAGCCTCCTAGCGGTAGCCTTCCAAGAGACCCAGTACTTC.